This TCR beta chain was recorded in a study of OX40 agonist ivuxolimab in advanced cancers. Looking at the study overall: Those treated in dose escalation had hepatocellular carcinoma, melanoma, renal cell cancer or head and neck cancer. The group had a mean age of 60 years, ranged from about 20 to 90, and was approximately 81% male. Study-level results: CD8+ T cells (on average) carried more expanded clones than CD4+ T cells. Blood T cells, both CD4+ and CD8+, expanded clonally by week 6 at 0.1 to 3.0 mg/kg.

This clone was observed once. The antigen is unknown. The data were produced by immunoSEQ multiplex PCR, yet TCRdb's version contains in-frame clones alone and is incomplete. The sample includes nearly 110,000 clones, approximately 89% of them seen just once. This specimen consisted of CD4+ or CD8+ T cells sorted from blood, obtained in a trial of the OX40 agonist ivuxolimab. This sequence was found in an adult with an advanced solid tumor such as melanoma, head and neck, liver or kidney cancer.

The CDR3 sequence: CASSWDGNYGYTF. CDR3 DNA: TGTGCCAGCAGCTGGGATGGGAACTATGGCTACACCTTC. This chain uses TRBV5-6 with TRBJ1-2; D is unclear. CDR3 length equals 13 residues. Trimming removed 3 bases from V and 2 bases from J, with 8 bases in between. Germline loops: CDR1 SGHDT, CDR2 YYEEEE.